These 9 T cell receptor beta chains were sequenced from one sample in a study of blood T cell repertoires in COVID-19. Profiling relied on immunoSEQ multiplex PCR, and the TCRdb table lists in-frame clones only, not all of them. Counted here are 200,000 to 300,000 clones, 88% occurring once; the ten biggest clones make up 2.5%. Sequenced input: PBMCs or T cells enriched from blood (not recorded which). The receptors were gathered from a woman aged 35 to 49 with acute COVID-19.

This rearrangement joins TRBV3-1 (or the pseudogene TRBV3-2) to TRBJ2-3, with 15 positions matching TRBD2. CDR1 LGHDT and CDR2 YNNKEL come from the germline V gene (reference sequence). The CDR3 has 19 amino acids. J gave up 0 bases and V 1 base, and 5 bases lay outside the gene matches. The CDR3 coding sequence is TGTGCCAGCAGCCAAGTTGGACTAGCGGGGGGGCCTAGCACAGATACGCAGTATTTT. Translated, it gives CASSQVGLAGGPSTDTQYF.

CDR3 DNA: TGTGCCAGCTCACGAGATGGGACAGGGGATGGCTACACCTTC. Its protein is CASSRDGTGDGYTF. V is TRBV18 and J is TRBJ1-2, with 10 nucleotides matching TRBD1. The junction had 5 bases not matched to a gene; V was cut back by 4 bases and J by 6 bases. The CDR3 totals 14 residues. Germline values: CDR1 KGHSH, CDR2 LQKENI.

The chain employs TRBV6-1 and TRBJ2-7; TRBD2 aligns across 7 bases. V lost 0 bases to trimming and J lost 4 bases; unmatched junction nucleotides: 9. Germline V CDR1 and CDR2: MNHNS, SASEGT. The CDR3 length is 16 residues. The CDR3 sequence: CASSEARWGGRYEQYV. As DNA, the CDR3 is TGTGCCAGCAGTGAAGCCAGGTGGGGGGGTAGGTACGAGCAGTACGTC.

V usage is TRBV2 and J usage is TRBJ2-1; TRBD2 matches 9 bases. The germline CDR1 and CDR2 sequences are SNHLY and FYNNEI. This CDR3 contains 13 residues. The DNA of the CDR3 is TGTAAATCAAGGACTAGCGAGGGGAATGAGCAGTTCTTC. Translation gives CKSRTSEGNEQFF.

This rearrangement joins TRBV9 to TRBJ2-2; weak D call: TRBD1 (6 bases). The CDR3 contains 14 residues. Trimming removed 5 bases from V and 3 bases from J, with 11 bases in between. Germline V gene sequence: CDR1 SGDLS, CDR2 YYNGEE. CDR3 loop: CASRAGVDTGELFF. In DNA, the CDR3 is TGTGCCAGCAGGGCAGGGGTGGACACCGGGGAGCTGTTTTTT.

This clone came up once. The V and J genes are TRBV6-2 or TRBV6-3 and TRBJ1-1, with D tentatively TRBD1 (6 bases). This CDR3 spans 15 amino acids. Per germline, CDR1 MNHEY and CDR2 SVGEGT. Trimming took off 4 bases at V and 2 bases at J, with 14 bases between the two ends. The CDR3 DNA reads TGTGCCAGCAGTTTACCGGGACAAGGAAACACTGAAGCTTTCTTT. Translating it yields CASSLPGQGNTEAFF.

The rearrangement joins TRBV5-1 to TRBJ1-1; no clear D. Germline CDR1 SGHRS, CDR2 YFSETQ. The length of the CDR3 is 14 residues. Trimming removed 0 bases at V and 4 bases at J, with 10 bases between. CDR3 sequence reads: CASSLDRPRTEAFF. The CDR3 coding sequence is TGCGCCAGCAGCTTGGACCGTCCGCGCACTGAAGCTTTCTTT.

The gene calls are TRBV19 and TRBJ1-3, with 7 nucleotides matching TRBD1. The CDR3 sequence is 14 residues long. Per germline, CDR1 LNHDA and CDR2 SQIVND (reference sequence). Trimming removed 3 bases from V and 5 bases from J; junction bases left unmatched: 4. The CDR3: CASSIRQGRNTIYF. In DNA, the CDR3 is TGTGCCAGTAGTATTCGACAGGGTCGAAACACCATATATTTT.

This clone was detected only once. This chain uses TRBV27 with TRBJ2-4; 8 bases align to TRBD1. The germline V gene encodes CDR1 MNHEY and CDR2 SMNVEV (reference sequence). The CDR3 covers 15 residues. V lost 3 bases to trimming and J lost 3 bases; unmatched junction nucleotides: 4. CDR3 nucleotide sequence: TGTGCCAGCAGTTTTGGACAGGGCTACAAAAACATTCAGTACTTC. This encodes CASSFGQGYKNIQYF.